This TCR beta chain originates from a study of T-cell memory formation after mild COVID-19. Study results and caveats: CD4/CD8 balance characterized clones contracting day 15 to 85, and CD4+ skew characterized later expanders. For contracting clones, CD4+ ones sat mainly in CM and EM, CD8+ in EMRA.

TCRdb ran MiXCR on the 5' RACE reads and lists one entry per CDR3 protein. This table has 200,000 to 250,000 distinct CDR3 sequences, around 15% appearing once. This clonotype was detected ten times or more. Its antigen remains unknown. The CDR3 covers 16 residues. Trimming took off 0 bases at V and 0 bases at J, with 10 bases between the two ends. Germline V gene lookup returns CDR1 SGHRS and CDR2 YFSETQ. This TCR was recovered from a man younger than 35 who had mild COVID-19 (a few samples of this study predate the infection). Cell type and time point are not known. Sequenced material: PBMCs or a T cell subset sorted from them (not recorded which). This chain joins TRBV5-1 and TRBJ2-1; tentatively, D is TRBD2 (6 bases). The CDR3 nucleotides are TGCGCCAGCAGCTTGGATAGGCGGGGCTCCTACAATGAGCAGTTCTTC. Translating gives CASSLDRRGSYNEQFF. The whole variable domain, remainder taken from reference TRBV5-1 and TRBJ2-1, is KAGVTQTPRYLIKTRGQQVTLSCSPISGHRSVSWYQQTPGQGLQFLFEYFSETQRNKGNFPGRFSGRQFSNSRSEMNVSTLELGDSALYLCASSLDRRGSYNEQFFGPGTRLTVL.